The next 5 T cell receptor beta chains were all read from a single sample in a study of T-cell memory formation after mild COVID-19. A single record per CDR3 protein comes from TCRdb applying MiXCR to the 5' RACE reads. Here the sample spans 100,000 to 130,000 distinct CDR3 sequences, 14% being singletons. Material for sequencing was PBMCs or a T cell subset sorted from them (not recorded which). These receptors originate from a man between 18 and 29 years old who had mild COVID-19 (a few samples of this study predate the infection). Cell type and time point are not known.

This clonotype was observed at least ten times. The CDR3 sequence is CASSQEGPSVSSYEQYF. The CDR3 coding sequence is TGCGCCAGCAGCCAAGAAGGGCCTAGCGTAAGCTCCTACGAGCAGTACTTC. The V gene is TRBV4-1, the J gene TRBJ2-7, with D maybe TRBD2 (6 bases). Trimming cost V 0 bases and J 0 bases, with 15 bases left between them. CDR3 length: 17 residues. Germline V lookup: CDR1 MGHRA, CDR2 YSYEKL.

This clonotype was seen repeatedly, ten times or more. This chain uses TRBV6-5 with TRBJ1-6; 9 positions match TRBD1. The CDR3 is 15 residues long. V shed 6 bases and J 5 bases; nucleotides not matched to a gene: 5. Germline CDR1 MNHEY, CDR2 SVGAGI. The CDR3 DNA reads TGTGCCAGCAGACCCCGGGACAGGGATAATTCACCCCTCCACTTT. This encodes CASRPRDRDNSPLHF.

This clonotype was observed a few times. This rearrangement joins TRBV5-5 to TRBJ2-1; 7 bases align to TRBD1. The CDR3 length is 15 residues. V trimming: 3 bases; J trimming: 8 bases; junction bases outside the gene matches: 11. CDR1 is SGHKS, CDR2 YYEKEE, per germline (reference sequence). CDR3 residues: CASSYIHRGLHEQFF. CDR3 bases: TGTGCCAGCAGCTACATCCACAGGGGTCTCCATGAGCAGTTCTTC.

The DNA for the CDR3 is TGCGCCAGCAGCCAAGAAAGGTTGAACACTGAAGCTTTCTTT. Amino acids: CASSQERLNTEAFF. J is TRBJ1-1 and V is TRBV4-3, with D unresolved. With 0 bases removed from V and 0 bases from J, the gap between germline ends came to 5 bases. Germline V gives CDR1 LGHNA, CDR2 YSLEER. The CDR3 loop spans 14 amino acids.

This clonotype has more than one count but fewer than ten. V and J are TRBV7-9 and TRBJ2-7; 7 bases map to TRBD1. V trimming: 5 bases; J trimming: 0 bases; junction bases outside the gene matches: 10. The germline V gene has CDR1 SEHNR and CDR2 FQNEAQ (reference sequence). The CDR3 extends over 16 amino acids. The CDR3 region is CASSRIGTAISYEQYF. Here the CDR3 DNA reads TGTGCCAGCAGCCGAATCGGGACAGCGATCTCCTACGAGCAGTACTTC.